These 3 T cell receptor beta chains were all obtained from the same sample, sequenced in a study of early T cells in non-severe SARS-CoV-2 infection. A single record per CDR3 protein comes from TCRdb applying MiXCR to the 5' RACE reads. The sample has approximately 80,000 distinct CDR3 sequences, about 12% seen once. Sequenced: whole blood. These receptors all stem from an adult who was a healthcare worker with PCR-confirmed SARS-CoV-2 infection or an uninfected control (not recorded which).

This clonotype has a count of ten or more. The rearrangement links TRBV7-2 to TRBJ2-3; 10 bases fit TRBD2. Germline values: CDR1 SGHTA, CDR2 FQGNSA. V gave up 5 bases and J gave up 9 bases; unmatched junction bases: 17. The CDR3 is made up of 17 amino acids. CDR3 protein: CASSTGTSAPREGTQYF. As DNA, the CDR3 is TGTGCCAGCAGCACGGGGACTAGCGCCCCGAGAGAGGGGACGCAGTATTTT.

The chain is built from TRBV20-1 and TRBJ2-3; 8 nucleotides line up with TRBD2. The germline gives CDR1 DFQATT, CDR2 SNEGSKA (reference sequence). This CDR3 has 12 amino acids. Unmatched junction bases numbered 5, after V lost 3 bases and J lost 9 bases. The CDR3 sequence is CSASGRAGTQYF. For the CDR3, the DNA is TGCAGTGCTAGCGGGAGGGCCGGGACGCAGTATTTT.

V is TRBV30 and J is TRBJ2-3, with 7 bases identical to TRBD2. The CDR3 is 15 residues long. Unmatched junction bases numbered 5, after V lost 0 bases and J lost 2 bases. Germline V gene lookup returns CDR1 GTSNPN and CDR2 SVGIG (reference sequence). For the CDR3, the DNA is TGTGCCTGGAGTGTACAAGCGGGACTCACAGATACGCAGTATTTT. Protein: CAWSVQAGLTDTQYF.